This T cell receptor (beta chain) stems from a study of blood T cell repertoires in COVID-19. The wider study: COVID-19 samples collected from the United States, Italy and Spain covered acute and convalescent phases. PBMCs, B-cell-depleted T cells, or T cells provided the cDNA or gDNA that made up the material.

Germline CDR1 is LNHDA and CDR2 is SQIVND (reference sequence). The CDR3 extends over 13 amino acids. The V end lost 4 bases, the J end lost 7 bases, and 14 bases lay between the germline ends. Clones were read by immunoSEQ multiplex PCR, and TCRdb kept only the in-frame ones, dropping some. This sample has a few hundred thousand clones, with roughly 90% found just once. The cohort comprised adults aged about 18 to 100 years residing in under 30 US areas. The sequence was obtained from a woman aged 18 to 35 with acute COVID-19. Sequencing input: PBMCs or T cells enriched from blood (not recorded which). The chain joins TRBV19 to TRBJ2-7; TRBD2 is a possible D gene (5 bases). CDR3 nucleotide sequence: TGTGCCAGTAGTAGCTCCAGTGTAGCGGAGCAGTACTTC. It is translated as CASSSSSVAEQYF. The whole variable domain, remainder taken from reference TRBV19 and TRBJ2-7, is DGGITQSPKYLFRKEGQNVTLSCEQNLNHDAMYWYRQDPGQGLRLIYYSQIVNDFQKGDIAEGYSVSREKKESFPLTVTSAQKNPTAFYLCASSSSSVAEQYFGPGTRLTVT.